The clone carrying this TCR beta chain was recorded a few times. The use of a sample-barcoded 5' primer and a J-beta primer mix characterized a second PCR of roughly 6 to 11 cycles. MiXCR was run by TCRdb on the 5' RACE reads, yielding one entry per CDR3 protein. The data contain 450,000 to 600,000 distinct CDR3 sequences, around 27% of them singletons. This sample is part of a study of blood T cells in healthy people across ages. Germline V lookup: CDR1 MDHEN, CDR2 SYDVKM. The CDR3 contains 12 residues. This sample also belongs to another study, concerning T cells of mothers and their children.

The sequence came from a boy between 2 and 10 years old in good health. V is TRBV28 and J is TRBJ2-1; the D is unclear. The J call may be mistaken, given a closer DNA end match to TRBJ2-7. Sequencing was carried out using blood. In nucleotides, the CDR3 is TGTGCCAGCAGTTGGGGTTTTTACGAGCAGTACTTC. Translated, it gives CASSWGFYEQYF.